This T cell receptor beta chain was captured by sequencing in a study of STAT5B mutations in CD4+ large granular lymphocyte leukemia. Study-wide findings and caveats: Main leukemic clonotypes were patient-specific, but roughly 23% appeared at low frequency elsewhere. Without HLA matching, higher CD4+ than CD8+ T-LGLL clonality could reflect small sample size.

The CDR3 runs to 17 residues. V was trimmed by 8 bases and J by 4 bases, leaving 26 bases between them. Germline lookup yields CDR1 SNHLY and CDR2 FYNNEI. The survey-level immunoSEQ assay was used. Clones were read by immunoSEQ multiplex PCR, and TCRdb kept only the in-frame ones, dropping some. The sample lists tens of thousands of clones; approximately 88% were seen once. On this clone: The antigen is undetermined.

The V call is TRBV2, the J call TRBJ1-2; TRBD1 might be the D (5 bases). The sample comprised CD4+ T cells from blood buffy coats. The sequence came from a human donor in good health. CDR3 in amino acids: CASSGGMSLGRGYGYTF. In nucleotides, the CDR3 is TGTGCCAGCTCCGGGGGGATGTCCCTAGGACGTGGCTATGGCTACACCTTC.